This T cell receptor beta chain was identified in a study of cytomegalovirus exposure and HLA in healthy donors (dated by TCRdb to the late 2010s). Regarding the complete study: An earlier analysis of more than 550 of the donors reported over 250 Gb of sequence data and some 110 million unique TCR beta sequences obtained from some 170 million T cells. Roughly 300 gigabases of sequencing data and approximately 84 million unique TCR sequences were included in an early release covering roughly 700 HLA-typed donors. Of the 300 to 500 genotyped donors, 70% to 90% were placed in the genetic ancestry cluster associated with self-reported Caucasian donors. The aim of the study was to test whether cataloging public T cell receptors could identify signatures of past pathogen exposure. The study used immunosequencing to profile the T cell repertoires of several hundred subjects and linked those repertoires to cytomegalovirus serostatus. A separate validation cohort of more than 100 different subjects was used in addition to the approximately 640-subject first cohort. To predict cytomegalovirus infection status, the study brought together high-throughput TCR immunosequencing, statistical association of individual TCRs with disease status, and machine learning. A later analysis re-analyzed previously published TCR beta repertoires from roughly 630 donors and added high-resolution HLA genotyping to study TCR occurrence patterns. Rather than using new phenotypic data, the later analysis identified candidate immune exposures from TCR beta sequences and from how often those sequences occurred across donors. To decide whether each TCR beta V gene segment behaved as functional or pseudogenic, an earlier analysis of fewer than 750 of the donors relied on high-throughput TCR beta sequencing. Donor age, sex, ethnicity and CMV serostatus were compiled together with the repertoire data. Genome-wide SNP genotypes for about three fifths of the roughly 670 donors were used in a later genetic analysis, which treated that subset as a discovery cohort. Every repertoire in the discovery cohort had been generated on one and the same sequencing platform. Class I and class II HLA loci were covered by the typing at four-digit resolution. The number of donors typed differed by locus, with 629-630 for A, B, C, DRB1 and DQB1, around 520 for DQA1, under 610 for DPA1, and around 450 for DPB1. Roughly 5 DR-DQ haplotypes were treated as single units for association and clustering because of strong linkage in the cohort. Among some 400 genotyped donors of the cohort, an average of around 250,000 unique TCR beta nucleotide sequences was sequenced per donor, of which about 19% were non-productive.

To prepare the library, the immunoSEQ multiplex PCR assay was applied. For the multiplex PCR, a mixture combining 60 forward primers for TCR Vbeta segments and 13 reverse primers for TCR Jbeta segments was used. Amplification of the CDR3 region of rearranged TCR beta genes was performed with a multiplex PCR assay on genomic DNA. On the Illumina HiSeq System, the amplified TCR beta libraries were sequenced as 87-base-pair reads. Per the original workflow: In a later analysis, some 80 million unique TCR beta chains were counted across the roughly 610 repertoires, and some 10 million of these chains were shared by at least two donors. Raw reads were error-corrected and collapsed into unique sequences with a nearest-neighbor algorithm that merged closely related sequences to remove PCR and sequencing errors. To assign V, D and J gene segments, CDR3 sequences were aligned to IMGT reference sequences. For a sequence to be retained, a match of at least six nucleotides was required to both a V gene segment and a J gene segment. Rearrangements were classified as productive when the CDR3 lacked stop codons and remained in frame with V and J, and all other rearrangements were classified as non-productive. CDR3 was defined according to IMGT convention as the region running from the second conserved V-encoded cysteine to the conserved J-encoded phenylalanine. In an earlier analysis of approximately 590 of the donors, sequences lacking an unambiguous match to a single V gene segment were excluded. In an earlier analysis of 587 of the donors, a V segment was called functional when productive rearrangements were above 56.7%, and segregating when the standard deviation between donors exceeded 5%. A statistical classification framework was built to diagnose cytomegalovirus status from the catalog of TCR beta chain sequences. In a later analysis, V and J genes were assigned by comparing TCR nucleotide sequences against IMGT/GENE-DB human TR gene sequences. In a later analysis, CDR3 sequences and most-parsimonious VDJ recombination scenarios were assigned using the TCRdist pipeline. In a later analysis, each TCR beta chain was defined by its CDR3 amino acid sequence together with its V-gene family, and reads lacking a unique V-gene family were excluded. A later analysis removed roughly 590 highly shared, low-generation-probability nucleotide sequences to deal with suspected cross-contamination and a sequencing artifact. For each public chain, a later analysis derived a clonal expansion index from normalized ranks of inferred template counts within each repertoire. Generation probabilities in a later analysis came from a VDJ recombination model fitted to out-of-frame rearrangements, and those results were checked against IGoR. In a later analysis, TCR-TCR, TCR-HLA and TCR-CMV co-occurrence was scored with hypergeometric tests, and a repertoire-size bias correction was applied to TCR pairs. A later analysis estimated false discovery rates by permuting HLA or CMV assignments 20 times. In a later analysis, co-occurring TCRs were grouped with DBSCAN, and TCRdist sequence similarity was added when clustering was performed within HLA-allele-positive subsets. Repertoires with fewer than 30,000 or more than 120,000 public chains, plus five repertoires with anomalous nucleotide sharing, were excluded from co-occurrence clustering. TCRdb's version of the immuneACCESS table is confined to in-frame rearrangements and falls short of the full clone set. An unresolved V gene accounts for under half of the shortfall where checked; the remainder is of unknown origin. Clone size and the V and J calls come from that table; the DNA yielded D and trimming. This sample is represented by around 150,000 clones; approximately 80% of them were singletons. Clones ranked in the top ten supply around 1.5% of the sample.

The cysteine opens and the phenylalanine closes a CDR3 of 15 amino acids. Just the 45-base CDR3 DNA is kept, in frame starting at base 1. Reading the germline V gene gives CDR1 SNHLY and CDR2 FYNNEI. V is shortened by 6 bases, J by 6 bases, and the region joining them spans 18 bases. Summary of the overall study and its limitations: Across donors, most TCR sequences were observed very rarely, whereas some public TCRs were present in many individuals. In the study, approximately 160 TCR beta chains were listed as associated with cytomegalovirus. In a later genetic analysis, fewer N-insertions in productive TCRs were reported among donors in an Asian-associated ancestry cluster than the roughly 700-donor mean. In a later analysis, TCR association rates were found to vary across HLA loci, with the most associated TCRs seen for DRB1 alleles and the fewest for HLA-C alleles. An earlier analysis of approximately 540 of the donors showed that most TCR beta V segments appeared in productive rearrangements either about 87% or about 30% of the time, which broadly matched IMGT annotations. Most CMV-associated TCR beta chains appeared to be HLA-restricted in a later analysis, and the HLA associations seemed to be driven largely by CMV exposure. Correlated functional status among segregating V segments might be attributable to linkage disequilibrium, but an unknown experimental factor could not be ruled out. Some IMGT-functional V segments, including TRBV6-2 and TRBV6-3, could not be distinguished by the 87-base-pair reads and were therefore excluded. An association between a missense DCLRE1C variant and V-gene and J-gene trimming of TCR beta chains was found in a later genetic analysis and replicated in an independent cohort. For the cohort, immune exposure information was limited to CMV serostatus. When HLA alleles, especially DR and DQ, strongly co-occurred, attributing TCR associations to individual alleles was difficult. In a later analysis, HLA-associated TCR beta chains were found to be more clonally expanded and to have lower generation probabilities than equally common non-associated chains. A further reported finding was that TCR beta sequences accurately predicted the HLA-A and HLA-B alleles for most subjects in the first cohort. In vitro tests confirmed that a few of the cytomegalovirus-associated TCR beta chains recognize cytomegalovirus antigens. The cohort was sequenced for TCR beta chains only, and without alpha or paired-chain data the features that could be detected were limited. Because counts were too low, roughly 16 rarely observed V segments, including chromosome 9 orphons, were left out of the earlier analysis of approximately 500 of the donors. The authors suggested that the approach could potentially be extended to other disease states and immunological phenotypes. HLA typing was unavailable for some donors at each locus, so association tests used only the typed subset. Presence/absence analyses assumed roughly uniform sequencing depth across donors, an assumption that may not hold. Cytomegalovirus status was reported to be diagnosed by the classifier with high specificity and sensitivity in both the original and validation cohorts. A group of highly shared sequence variants was considered likely to be a technical artifact of the sequencing pipeline. Several of the top co-occurrence clusters appeared to be linked to parvovirus B19, influenza, CMV and Epstein-Barr virus, according to a later analysis. At a false discovery rate of 0.05, a later analysis linked 16,951 TCR beta sequences to specific HLA alleles.

Comments on this clone: What this receptor recognizes is not known. No base qualities exist here, and no much larger clone lies one base off it.

In total, approximately 610 healthy bone marrow donors made up the cohort. Cohort members were all nominally healthy when sampled, although unrecorded immune exposures were likely present. The donor tested CMV seronegative, placing the donor among the roughly 350 seronegative members of the cohort. Each donor provided a peripheral blood sample, and peripheral blood mononuclear cells were used for TCR beta sequencing. Genomic DNA was extracted from the blood cell samples with the Qiagen DNeasy Blood Extraction Kit. This clonotype was obtained from a woman aged 40 to 55 in good health and CMV-seronegative. The sequenced material came from PBMCs. The rearrangement joined TRBV2 to TRBJ1-5, with TRBD1 as a weak D call on 5 bases. In nucleotides, the sequence is TGTGCCAGCAGCTCCCCCGGAGGGGTGGGTCAGCCCCAGCATTTT. Its amino acids are CASSSPGGVGQPQHF. With the portions outside the CDR3 filled from the reference TRBV2 and TRBJ1-5 genes, the complete variable region becomes EPEVTQTPSHQVTQMGQEVILRCVPISNHLYFYWYRQILGQKVEFLVSFYNNEISEKSEIFDDQFSVERPDGSNFTLKIRSTKLEDSAMYFCASSSPGGVGQPQHFGDGTRLSIL.